The clone carrying this T cell receptor beta chain was detected only a few times. This entry is derived from a study of blood T cell repertoires in COVID-19. Study-wide context: COVID-19 samples from acute and convalescent phases originated in the United States, Italy and Spain.

Authors' processing steps: Amplification of reference gene primers provided the estimated nucleated cell counts. Libraries were prepared by immunoSEQ multiplex PCR; TCRdb keeps only in-frame clonotypes and omits some of them. V, J and clone size are those of that table, while D and trimming were read from the DNA. The repertoire includes 200,000 to 250,000 clones, roughly 88% of them detected once, and around 1.9% sits in the top ten. Germline lookup yields CDR1 LNHDA and CDR2 SQIVND (reference sequence). Trimming removed 3 bases from V and 2 bases from J, with 13 bases in between. This CDR3 is built from 15 residues. Assignments of participants to cohorts depended upon their own reported clinical history. Resolution of symptoms, clearance, or two negative PCRs was present in recovered Cohort 3 donors.

The TCR was taken from a woman in her 50s who had recovered from COVID-19. Sequenced material: PBMCs or T cells enriched from blood (not recorded which). J is TRBJ1-2 and V is TRBV19, with D maybe TRBD1 (5 bases). This CDR3 is CASSISGGSNYGYTF. Written as DNA, the CDR3 is TGTGCCAGTAGTATTAGCGGGGGATCAAACTATGGCTACACCTTC. Together with reference TRBV19 and TRBJ1-2, the CDR3 gives the full variable domain: DGGITQSPKYLFRKEGQNVTLSCEQNLNHDAMYWYRQDPGQGLRLIYYSQIVNDFQKGDIAEGYSVSREKKESFPLTVTSAQKNPTAFYLCASSISGGSNYGYTFGSGTRLTVV.